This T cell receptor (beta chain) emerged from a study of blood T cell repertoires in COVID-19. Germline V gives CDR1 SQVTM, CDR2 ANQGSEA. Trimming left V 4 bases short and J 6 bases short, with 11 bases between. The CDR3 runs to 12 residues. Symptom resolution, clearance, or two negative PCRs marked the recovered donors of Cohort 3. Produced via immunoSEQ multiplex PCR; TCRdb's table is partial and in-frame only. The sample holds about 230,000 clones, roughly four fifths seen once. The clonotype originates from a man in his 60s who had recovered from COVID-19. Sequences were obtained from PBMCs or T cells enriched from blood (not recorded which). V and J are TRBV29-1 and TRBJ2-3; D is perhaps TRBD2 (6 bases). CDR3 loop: CSVGFSGDTQYF. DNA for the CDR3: TGCAGCGTTGGGTTTAGCGGTGATACGCAGTATTTT.